The 14 T cell receptor beta chains in this list originate from one sample, sequenced in a study of blood T cell repertoires in COVID-19. Assay: immunoSEQ multiplex PCR; the TCRdb copy retains only in-frame clones and omits some. This sample yields 200,000 to 250,000 clones, of which more than 85% are seen a single time; roughly a tenth belongs to the top ten. Sequencing input: peripheral blood. The receptor set was obtained from a woman aged 50 to 60 with COVID-19, enrolled during active disease.

This sequence joins TRBV28 and TRBJ2-3; perhaps TRBD1 as D (6 bases). This CDR3 comprises 14 residues. With 2 bases removed from V and 6 bases from J, the gap between germline ends came to 12 bases. Germline CDR1 is MDHEN and CDR2 is SYDVKM. CDR3 sequence (DNA): TGTGCCAGCAGTTTAGCGGTCCAGGGGGATACGCAGTATTTT. Its protein product is CASSLAVQGDTQYF.

This clone was detected once. The gene calls are TRBV12-3 or TRBV12-4 and TRBJ1-2; possibly TRBD1 for D (5 bases). CDR3 length equals 13 residues. V lost 2 bases to trimming and J lost 8 bases, with 12 bases between them. CDR3 amino acids: CASSLQGSRGYTF. As DNA, the CDR3 is TGTGCCAGCAGTTTACAGGGATCACGCGGCTACACCTTC.

Written as DNA, the CDR3 is TGTGCCAGCAGTTTAAGCGGGCGACTGGGTGGGGAGCAGTTCTTC. Its translation is CASSLSGRLGGEQFF. The chain links TRBV6-5 to TRBJ2-1; TRBD2 might be the D (6 bases). The V gene lost 4 bases and the J gene lost 10 bases, with 20 bases spanning the gap. The CDR3 is 15 amino acids. CDR1 is MNHEY and CDR2 is SVGAGI in the germline V gene.

J is TRBJ2-3 and V is TRBV11-2; 9 bases fit TRBD2. The germline V gene encodes CDR1 SGHAT and CDR2 FQNNGV. J gave up 3 bases and V 5 bases, and 6 bases lay outside the gene matches. The CDR3 is 15 amino acids. CDR3 DNA: TGTGCCAGCAGCCCAGGCGGGGGGGCAACAGATACGCAGTATTTT. Its protein is CASSPGGGATDTQYF.

V and J are TRBV10-3 and TRBJ2-5; tentatively, D is TRBD1 (6 bases). Trimming pared 9 bases from V and 5 bases from J, leaving 16 bases between. CDR3 size: 13 residues. Germline values: CDR1 ENHRY, CDR2 SYGVKD. The CDR3 is CAIQTGSGETQYF. In DNA, the CDR3 is TGTGCCATTCAAACAGGGTCGGGGGAGACCCAGTACTTC.

The chain has TRBV7-6 and TRBJ2-2; 16 nucleotides align to TRBD2. J lost 5 bases, V lost 5 bases, and 5 bases had no gene match. There are 17 residues in the CDR3. CDR1 and CDR2 from the germline V gene are SGHVS and FNYEAQ. The CDR3 sequence: CASSPQGLAGGTGELFF. The DNA of the CDR3 is TGTGCCAGCAGCCCCCAGGGACTAGCGGGGGGGACCGGGGAGCTGTTTTTT.

This sequence joins TRBV3-1 (or the pseudogene TRBV3-2) and TRBJ2-5; 7 bases map to TRBD2. With 5 bases clipped from V and 4 bases from J, the junction kept 10 bases outside the gene matches. The CDR3 sequence is 15 residues long. From germline, CDR1 is LGHDT and CDR2 YNNKEL (reference sequence). The CDR3 protein is CASSSRAPGGETQYF. The CDR3 nucleotides are TGTGCCAGCAGCTCCAGGGCACCGGGGGGAGAGACCCAGTACTTC.

The chain carries TRBV10-2 and TRBJ2-7, with 7 bases matching TRBD1. V gave up 6 bases and J gave up 4 bases; unmatched junction bases: 6. This CDR3 comprises 13 residues. Germline values: CDR1 WSHSY, CDR2 SAAADI. As DNA, the CDR3 is TGCGCCAGCAGCCAATTGACAGGGTACGAGCAGTACTTC. Amino acids: CASSQLTGYEQYF.

The table lists this clone with many counts. The chain recombines TRBV6-4 with TRBJ2-1; TRBD1 matches 8 bases. With V trimmed by 5 bases and J by 1 base, 7 bases remained unmatched. The CDR3 has 16 residues. Germline V lookup: CDR1 MRHNA, CDR2 SNTAGT. The CDR3 reads CASSLGTGLSYNEQFF. CDR3 nucleotides: TGTGCCAGCAGTTTGGGGACAGGCCTTTCCTACAATGAGCAGTTCTTC.

J is TRBJ2-7 and V is TRBV11-2; 7 bases line up with TRBD1. The CDR3 has 16 residues. With 4 bases clipped from V and 0 bases from J, the junction kept 9 bases outside the gene matches. CDR1 and CDR2 from the germline V gene are SGHAT and FQNNGV. The CDR3 sequence: CASSWGQPGSSYEQYV. CDR3 bases: TGTGCCAGCAGCTGGGGACAGCCTGGAAGCTCCTACGAGCAGTACGTC.

This clone was observed a few times. This chain joins TRBV6-1 and TRBJ2-7; D is undetermined. With 2 bases removed from V and 7 bases from J, the gap between germline ends came to 21 bases. The CDR3 has 16 amino acids. The germline V gene has CDR1 MNHNS and CDR2 SASEGT. Here the CDR3 DNA reads TGTGCCAGCAGTGAAACCGGAACGGCGGTGAGTGAAGAGCAGTACGTC. It yields the protein CASSETGTAVSEEQYV.

The rearrangement links TRBV7-3 to TRBJ1-1; 9 bases align to TRBD1. This CDR3 is 15 amino acids long. With V trimmed by 5 bases and J by 5 bases, 9 bases remained unmatched. From germline, CDR1 is SGHTA and CDR2 FQGTGA. CDR3 DNA: TGTGCCAGCAGCCGCTCAGGACAGGGGAGAACTGAAGCTTTCTTT. It specifies CASSRSGQGRTEAFF.

This clone was recorded once. The rearrangement uses TRBV19 and TRBJ1-3; possibly TRBD1 for D (6 bases). Germline V gene data show CDR1 as LNHDA and CDR2 as SQIVND (reference sequence). The CDR3 loop spans 13 amino acids. With 8 bases removed from V and 4 bases from J, the gap between germline ends came to 12 bases. The CDR3 DNA follows: TGTGCCAGTGCGCCGGGACACGGAAACACCATATATTTT. Amino acid sequence: CASAPGHGNTIYF. The full variable domain, in which reference TRBV19 and TRBJ1-3 provide the parts outside the CDR3, is DGGITQSPKYLFRKEGQNVTLSCEQNLNHDAMYWYRQDPGQGLRLIYYSQIVNDFQKGDIAEGYSVSREKKESFPLTVTSAQKNPTAFYLCASAPGHGNTIYFGEGSWLTVV.

The genes are TRBV19 and TRBJ2-3; 10 bases agree with TRBD2. Germline V gene sequence: CDR1 LNHDA, CDR2 SQIVND (reference sequence). This CDR3 spans 15 amino acids. The ends lost 3 bases at V and 8 bases at J; junction bases unmatched: 8. The CDR3, as DNA: TGTGCCAGTAGTATTAGGGCTAGCGGGGGTATTACGCAGTATTTT. Residues: CASSIRASGGITQYF.